Each of the 18 T cell receptor beta chains below was sequenced from the same sample in a study of blood T cell repertoires in COVID-19. Sequenced by immunoSEQ multiplex PCR; TCRdb stores in-frame clones only, minus some. The sample has several thousand clones, around 86% seen once. Source material: peripheral blood. The receptors come from a human donor in a cohort sampled during active COVID-19.

This chain links TRBV18 with TRBJ2-1, with 9 bases fitting TRBD2. This CDR3 has 14 amino acids. The trim removed 3 bases at V and 5 bases at J, leaving 2 bases unmatched. Per germline, CDR1 KGHSH and CDR2 LQKENI. The CDR3 DNA follows: TGTGCCAGCTCACCCCAGCGGGGGGACAATGAGCAGTTCTTC. As protein: CASSPQRGDNEQFF.

This chain links TRBV5-4 with TRBJ2-3; TRBD1 might be the D (5 bases). The CDR3 runs to 17 residues. Per germline, CDR1 SGHNT and CDR2 YYREEE (reference sequence). V was cut by 1 base and J by 4 bases, with 19 bases left in between. CDR3 residues: CASSLRVGQGVSDTQYF. The CDR3 DNA follows: TGTGCCAGCAGCTTGAGGGTAGGGCAGGGTGTGTCAGATACGCAGTATTTT.

The table lists this clone with a few counts. The DNA for the CDR3 is TGTGCCAGCAGCAGAGACTACGAGCAGTACTTC. Protein: CASSRDYEQYF. The J gene is TRBJ2-7, the V gene TRBV7-9; D is unresolved. The CDR3 consists of 11 residues. CDR1 is SEHNR, CDR2 FQNEAQ, per germline (reference sequence). V lost 5 bases to trimming and J lost 3 bases, with 5 bases between them.

Within the sample, this clone is large. This chain joins TRBV3-1 (or the pseudogene TRBV3-2) and TRBJ2-1; unclear D gene. V lost 1 base, J lost 0 bases, and 7 bases lay in between. This CDR3 region has 15 residues. Germline CDR1 is LGHDT and CDR2 is YNNKEL (reference sequence). The CDR3 DNA reads TGTGCCAGCAGCCAAGTCCACAGCTCCTACAATGAGCAGTTCTTC. Amino acids: CASSQVHSSYNEQFF.

J is TRBJ2-7 and V is TRBV15; 10 bases align to TRBD2. Germline values: CDR1 LNHNV, CDR2 YYDKDF (reference sequence). J lost 9 bases, V lost 3 bases, and 11 bases had no gene match. The CDR3 consists of 15 residues. The CDR3 nucleotides read TGTGCCACCAGCAGGGGAACCGGGACTAGCGTCCCGCAGTACTTC. Protein sequence: CATSRGTGTSVPQYF. Full variable domain (missing parts from reference TRBV15 and TRBJ2-7): DAMVIQNPRYQVTQFGKPVTLSCSQTLNHNVMYWYQQKSSQAPKLLFHYYDKDFNNEADTPDNFQSRRPNTSFCFLDIRSPGLGDTAMYLCATSRGTGTSVPQYFGPGTRLTVT.

The chain couples TRBV7-4 to TRBJ1-6, with D perhaps matching TRBD1 (5 bases). The CDR3 contains 18 residues. Trimming cost V 3 bases and J 1 base, with 16 bases left between them. Looked up from germline, CDR1 is SGHVT and CDR2 is SQSDAQ. Here the CDR3 DNA reads TGTGCCAGCAGCTTCGGGCGCAGGGTAAGGTCCTATAATTCACCCCTCCACTTT. This codes for CASSFGRRVRSYNSPLHF.

The J gene is TRBJ2-3, the V gene TRBV27; D is perhaps TRBD2 (5 bases). V lost 5 bases and J 0 bases, leaving 15 bases between the germline ends. CDR1 and CDR2 from the germline V gene are MNHEY and SMNVEV (reference sequence). The CDR3 contains 16 residues. CDR3 nucleotides: TGTGCCAGCAGTCTAGGGAGAGCACCTAGCACAGATACGCAGTATTTT. Protein sequence: CASSLGRAPSTDTQYF.

This clone counts as medium-sized. This chain joins TRBV12-3 or TRBV12-4 and TRBJ2-1; 7 positions agree with TRBD2. There are 13 residues in the CDR3. After removal of 2 bases from V and 9 bases from J, the junction contained 4 bases not matched to a gene. This chain's CDR3 is CASSLTSVGEQFF. CDR3 sequence (DNA): TGTGCCAGCAGTTTAACTAGCGTGGGTGAGCAGTTCTTC.

The rearrangement links TRBV28 to TRBJ2-7; TRBD1 matches at 10 bases. V trimming: 2 bases; J trimming: 5 bases; junction bases outside the gene matches: 12. The length of the CDR3 is 17 residues. Germline V gives CDR1 MDHEN, CDR2 SYDVKM. CDR3 nucleotide sequence: TGTGCCAGCAGTTTAACGTCAATTGGGGACAGGGGCCACGAGCAGTACTTC. Its protein product is CASSLTSIGDRGHEQYF.

Comment on this clone: The identical CDR3 is also encoded by other nucleotide sequences in the sample. The V and J genes are TRBV5-1 and TRBJ2-7; D perhaps matches TRBD2 (5 bases). Germline CDR1 SGHRS, CDR2 YFSETQ. The CDR3 extends over 14 amino acids. V was pared by 0 bases and J by 1 base, with 8 bases between. This chain's CDR3 is CASSLVEGSYEQYF. In DNA, the CDR3 is TGCGCCAGCAGCTTGGTAGAGGGTTCCTACGAGCAGTACTTC.

The chain couples TRBV15 to TRBJ2-3, with TRBD2 matching over 8 bases. CDR3 size: 17 residues. The trim removed 0 bases at V and 4 bases at J, leaving 9 bases unmatched. Germline V gene data show CDR1 as LNHNV and CDR2 as YYDKDF (reference sequence). The CDR3 region is CATSRDRFGRGADTQYF. In DNA form, the CDR3 reads TGTGCCACCAGCAGAGATCGGTTCGGGAGGGGAGCAGATACGCAGTATTTT.

By share, this clone ranks as medium-sized. The rearrangement links TRBV4-3 to TRBJ1-4; D is unclear. This CDR3 has 14 residues. Trimming took 0 bases from V and 8 from J, leaving 10 bases between them. The V gene's germline CDR1 is LGHNA and CDR2 YSLEER. CDR3 in amino acids: CASSQELPREKLFF. The CDR3 nucleotides read TGCGCCAGCAGCCAAGAACTGCCGAGGGAAAAACTGTTTTTT.

The chain uses TRBV6-1 and TRBJ1-4; tentatively, D is TRBD1 (6 bases). V was shortened by 2 bases and J by 7 bases, with 14 bases between the two germline ends. Looked up from germline, CDR1 is MNHNS and CDR2 is SASEGT. This CDR3 is 15 amino acids long. The CDR3 sequence: CASSERNRVGEKLFF. The CDR3 nucleotides are TGTGCCAGCAGTGAACGAAACAGGGTTGGTGAAAAACTGTTTTTT.

The V and J genes are TRBV24-1 and TRBJ1-5, with a weak D call TRBD1 (5 bases). V lost 7 bases and J lost 1, with 10 bases in between. CDR3 size: 14 residues. CDR1 and CDR2 from the germline V gene are KGHDR and SFDVKD. DNA for the CDR3: TGTGCCACCAGCCCAGGGTCAAGCAATCAGCCCCAGCATTTT. Translating it yields CATSPGSSNQPQHF.

The V and J genes are TRBV6-5 and TRBJ1-2, with 7 nucleotides matching TRBD1. The junction had 3 bases not matched to a gene; V was cut back by 5 bases and J by 3 bases. Per the germline V gene, CDR1 is MNHEY and CDR2 is SVGAGI. The CDR3 has 13 residues. The CDR3 sequence is CASSPTGDYGYTF. As DNA, the CDR3 is TGTGCCAGCAGTCCAACAGGGGACTATGGCTACACCTTC.

V and J are TRBV18 and TRBJ2-2; D is possibly TRBD2 (6 bases). This CDR3 has 15 residues. Trimming left V 4 bases short and J 4 bases short, with 13 bases between. Germline V lookup: CDR1 KGHSH, CDR2 LQKENI. As DNA, the CDR3 is TGTGCCAGCTCACAGGGACTTCAGGGCACCGGGGAGCTGTTTTTT. This codes for CASSQGLQGTGELFF.

The chain links TRBV7-8 to TRBJ1-2; D is perhaps TRBD1 (6 bases). CDR1 SGHVS and CDR2 FQNEAQ come from the germline V gene. V was cut by 1 base and J by 2 bases, with 20 bases left in between. CDR3 size: 18 residues. CDR3 residues: CASSLGGTRKGLNYGYTF. In nucleotides, the CDR3 is TGTGCCAGCAGCTTAGGGGGGACAAGAAAGGGCCTGAACTATGGCTACACCTTC. The full variable domain, in which reference TRBV7-8 and TRBJ1-2 provide the parts outside the CDR3, is GAGVSQSPRYKVAKRGQDVALRCDPISGHVSLFWYQQALGQGPEFLTYFQNEAQLDKSGLPSDRFFAERPEGSVSTLKIQRTQQEDSAVYLCASSLGGTRKGLNYGYTFGSGTRLTVV.

This chain connects TRBV14 to TRBJ2-2; D is perhaps TRBD1 (5 bases). The CDR3 length is 15 residues. CDR1 is SGHDN, CDR2 FVKESK, per germline. V shed 4 bases and J shed 4 bases, with 13 bases lying between them. CDR3: CASSRLQGLTGELFF. DNA for the CDR3: TGTGCCAGCAGCCGACTTCAGGGTCTCACCGGGGAGCTGTTTTTT.